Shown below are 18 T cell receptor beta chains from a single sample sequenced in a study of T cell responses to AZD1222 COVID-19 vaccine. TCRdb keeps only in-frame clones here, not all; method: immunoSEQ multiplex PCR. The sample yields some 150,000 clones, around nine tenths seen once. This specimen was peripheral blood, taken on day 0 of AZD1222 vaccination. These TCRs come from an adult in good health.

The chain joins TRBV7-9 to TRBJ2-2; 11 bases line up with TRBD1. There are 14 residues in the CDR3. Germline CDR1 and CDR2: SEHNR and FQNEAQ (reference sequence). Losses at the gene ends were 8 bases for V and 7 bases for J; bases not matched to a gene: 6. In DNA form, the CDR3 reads TGTGCCAGCCACGGACAGGGGGCTCACGGGGAGCTGTTTTTT. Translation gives CASHGQGAHGELFF.

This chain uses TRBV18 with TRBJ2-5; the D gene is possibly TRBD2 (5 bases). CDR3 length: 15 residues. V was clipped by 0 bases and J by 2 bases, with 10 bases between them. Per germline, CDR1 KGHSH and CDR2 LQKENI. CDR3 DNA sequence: TGTGCCAGCTCACCACCGAGCGGCATGCAAGAGACCCAGTACTTC. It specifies CASSPPSGMQETQYF.

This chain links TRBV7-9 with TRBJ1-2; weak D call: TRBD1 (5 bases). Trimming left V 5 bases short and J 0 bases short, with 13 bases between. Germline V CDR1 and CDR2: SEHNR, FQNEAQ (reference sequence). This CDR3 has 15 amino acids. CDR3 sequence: CASSPTGQANYGYTF. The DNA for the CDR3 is TGTGCCAGCAGCCCCACGGGGCAAGCTAACTATGGCTACACCTTC.

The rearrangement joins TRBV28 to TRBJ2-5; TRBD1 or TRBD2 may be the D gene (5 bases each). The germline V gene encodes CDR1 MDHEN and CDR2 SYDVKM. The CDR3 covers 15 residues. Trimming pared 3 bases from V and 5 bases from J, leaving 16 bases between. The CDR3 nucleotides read TGTGCCAGCAGTTTTGGGACGGGACCCACGGAGACCCAGTACTTC. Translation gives CASSFGTGPTETQYF.

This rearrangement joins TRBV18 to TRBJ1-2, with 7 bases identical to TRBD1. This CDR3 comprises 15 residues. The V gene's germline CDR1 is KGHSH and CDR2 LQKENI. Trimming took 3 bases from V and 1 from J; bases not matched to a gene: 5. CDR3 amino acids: CASSPTGESNYGYTF. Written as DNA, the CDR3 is TGTGCCAGCTCACCTACAGGGGAGAGTAACTATGGCTACACCTTC.

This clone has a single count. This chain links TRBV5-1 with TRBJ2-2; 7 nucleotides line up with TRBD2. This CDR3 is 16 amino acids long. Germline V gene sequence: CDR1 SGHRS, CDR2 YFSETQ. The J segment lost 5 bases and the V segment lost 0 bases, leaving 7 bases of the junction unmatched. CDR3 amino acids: CASSLADGRQTGELFF. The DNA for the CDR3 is TGCGCCAGCAGCTTGGCCGACGGGAGGCAGACCGGGGAGCTGTTTTTT.

CDR3: CATSRETSGVEAFF. CDR3 sequence (DNA): TGTGCCACCAGCAGGGAGACCTCCGGGGTAGAAGCTTTCTTT. The rearrangement uses TRBV15 and TRBJ1-1; D gene uncertain. The V end was cut by 3 bases, the J end by 8 bases, with 16 bases between. CDR1 LNHNV and CDR2 YYDKDF come from the germline V gene (reference sequence). The CDR3 runs to 14 residues. Complete variable domain (other parts from reference TRBV15 and TRBJ1-1): DAMVIQNPRYQVTQFGKPVTLSCSQTLNHNVMYWYQQKSSQAPKLLFHYYDKDFNNEADTPDNFQSRRPNTSFCFLDIRSPGLGDTAMYLCATSRETSGVEAFFGQGTRLTVV.

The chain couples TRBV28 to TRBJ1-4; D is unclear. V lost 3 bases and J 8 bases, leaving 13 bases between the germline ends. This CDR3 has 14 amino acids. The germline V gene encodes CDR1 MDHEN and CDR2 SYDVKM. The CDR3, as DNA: TGTGCCAGCAGTTTGTTGGGAATAGAGGAAAAACTGTTTTTT. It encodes CASSLLGIEEKLFF. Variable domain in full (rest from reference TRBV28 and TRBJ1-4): DVKVTQSSRYLVKRTGEKVFLECVQDMDHENMFWYRQDPGLGLRLIYFSYDVKMKEKGDIPEGYSVSREKKERFSLILESASTNQTSMYLCASSLLGIEEKLFFGSGTQLSVL.

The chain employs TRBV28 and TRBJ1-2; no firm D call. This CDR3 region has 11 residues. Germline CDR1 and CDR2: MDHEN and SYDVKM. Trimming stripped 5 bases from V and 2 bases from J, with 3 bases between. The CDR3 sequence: CASSKNYGYTF. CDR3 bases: TGTGCCAGCAGTAAGAACTATGGCTACACCTTC.

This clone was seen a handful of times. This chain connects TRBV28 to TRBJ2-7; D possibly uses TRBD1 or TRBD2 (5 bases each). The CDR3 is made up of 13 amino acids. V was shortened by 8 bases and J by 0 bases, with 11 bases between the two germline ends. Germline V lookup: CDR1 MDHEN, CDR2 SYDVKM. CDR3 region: CASGGSLSYEQYF. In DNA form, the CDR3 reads TGTGCCAGCGGGGGATCGCTCTCCTACGAGCAGTACTTC.

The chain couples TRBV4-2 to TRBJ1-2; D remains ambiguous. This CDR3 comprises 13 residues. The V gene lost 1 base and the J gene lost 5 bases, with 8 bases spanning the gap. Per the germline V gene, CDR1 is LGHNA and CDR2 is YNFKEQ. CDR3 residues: CASSQGTVYGYTF. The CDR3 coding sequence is TGTGCCAGCAGCCAAGGAACAGTGTATGGCTACACCTTC.

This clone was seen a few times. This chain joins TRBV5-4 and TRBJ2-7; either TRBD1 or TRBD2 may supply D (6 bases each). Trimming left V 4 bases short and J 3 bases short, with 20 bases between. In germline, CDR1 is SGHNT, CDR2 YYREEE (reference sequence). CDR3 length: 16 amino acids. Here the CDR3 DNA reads TGTGCCAGCAGCCCTCGGAGGTCCGGGGGCGTCTACGAGCAGTACTTC. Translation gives CASSPRRSGGVYEQYF.

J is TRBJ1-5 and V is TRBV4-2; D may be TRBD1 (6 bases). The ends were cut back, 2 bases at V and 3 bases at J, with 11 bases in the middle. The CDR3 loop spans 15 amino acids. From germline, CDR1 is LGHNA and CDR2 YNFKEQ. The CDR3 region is CASSQFGGANQPQHF. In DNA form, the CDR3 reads TGTGCCAGCAGCCAATTCGGGGGCGCCAATCAGCCCCAGCATTTT.

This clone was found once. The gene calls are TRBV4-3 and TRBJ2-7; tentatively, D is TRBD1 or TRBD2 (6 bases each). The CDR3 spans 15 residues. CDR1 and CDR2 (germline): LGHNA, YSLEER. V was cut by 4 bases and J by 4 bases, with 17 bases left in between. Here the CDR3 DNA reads TGCGCCAGCAGCCTACGCGCAGGGGAGGATTACGAGCAGTACTTC. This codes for CASSLRAGEDYEQYF.

The CDR3 DNA sequence: TGTGCCAGCAATAGGGTGTCAGAGGGTGAAAAACTGTTTTTT. It codes for CASNRVSEGEKLFF. The chain uses TRBV6-5 and TRBJ1-4; D remains unclear. CDR3 length: 14 amino acids. The germline V gene has CDR1 MNHEY and CDR2 SVGAGI. Trimming took 7 bases from V and 7 from J, leaving 16 bases between them.

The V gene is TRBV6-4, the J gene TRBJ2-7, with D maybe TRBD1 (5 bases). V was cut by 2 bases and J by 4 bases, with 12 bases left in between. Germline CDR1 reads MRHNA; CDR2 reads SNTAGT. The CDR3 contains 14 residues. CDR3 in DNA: TGTGCCAGCAGTGACCCCAGGGTGCGGTACGAGCAGTACTTC. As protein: CASSDPRVRYEQYF.

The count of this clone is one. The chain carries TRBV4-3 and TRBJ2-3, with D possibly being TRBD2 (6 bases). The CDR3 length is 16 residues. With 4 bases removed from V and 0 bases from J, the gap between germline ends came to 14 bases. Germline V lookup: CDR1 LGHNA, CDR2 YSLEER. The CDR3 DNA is TGCGCCAGCAGCCCATATAGCGGCACTAGCACAGATACGCAGTATTTT. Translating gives CASSPYSGTSTDTQYF.

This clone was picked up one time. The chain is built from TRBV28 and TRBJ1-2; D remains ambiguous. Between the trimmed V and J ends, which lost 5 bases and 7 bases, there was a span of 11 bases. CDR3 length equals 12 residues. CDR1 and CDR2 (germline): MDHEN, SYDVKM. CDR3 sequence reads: CASSTGNSGYTF. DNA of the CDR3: TGTGCCAGCAGTACCGGAAACAGTGGCTACACCTTC.